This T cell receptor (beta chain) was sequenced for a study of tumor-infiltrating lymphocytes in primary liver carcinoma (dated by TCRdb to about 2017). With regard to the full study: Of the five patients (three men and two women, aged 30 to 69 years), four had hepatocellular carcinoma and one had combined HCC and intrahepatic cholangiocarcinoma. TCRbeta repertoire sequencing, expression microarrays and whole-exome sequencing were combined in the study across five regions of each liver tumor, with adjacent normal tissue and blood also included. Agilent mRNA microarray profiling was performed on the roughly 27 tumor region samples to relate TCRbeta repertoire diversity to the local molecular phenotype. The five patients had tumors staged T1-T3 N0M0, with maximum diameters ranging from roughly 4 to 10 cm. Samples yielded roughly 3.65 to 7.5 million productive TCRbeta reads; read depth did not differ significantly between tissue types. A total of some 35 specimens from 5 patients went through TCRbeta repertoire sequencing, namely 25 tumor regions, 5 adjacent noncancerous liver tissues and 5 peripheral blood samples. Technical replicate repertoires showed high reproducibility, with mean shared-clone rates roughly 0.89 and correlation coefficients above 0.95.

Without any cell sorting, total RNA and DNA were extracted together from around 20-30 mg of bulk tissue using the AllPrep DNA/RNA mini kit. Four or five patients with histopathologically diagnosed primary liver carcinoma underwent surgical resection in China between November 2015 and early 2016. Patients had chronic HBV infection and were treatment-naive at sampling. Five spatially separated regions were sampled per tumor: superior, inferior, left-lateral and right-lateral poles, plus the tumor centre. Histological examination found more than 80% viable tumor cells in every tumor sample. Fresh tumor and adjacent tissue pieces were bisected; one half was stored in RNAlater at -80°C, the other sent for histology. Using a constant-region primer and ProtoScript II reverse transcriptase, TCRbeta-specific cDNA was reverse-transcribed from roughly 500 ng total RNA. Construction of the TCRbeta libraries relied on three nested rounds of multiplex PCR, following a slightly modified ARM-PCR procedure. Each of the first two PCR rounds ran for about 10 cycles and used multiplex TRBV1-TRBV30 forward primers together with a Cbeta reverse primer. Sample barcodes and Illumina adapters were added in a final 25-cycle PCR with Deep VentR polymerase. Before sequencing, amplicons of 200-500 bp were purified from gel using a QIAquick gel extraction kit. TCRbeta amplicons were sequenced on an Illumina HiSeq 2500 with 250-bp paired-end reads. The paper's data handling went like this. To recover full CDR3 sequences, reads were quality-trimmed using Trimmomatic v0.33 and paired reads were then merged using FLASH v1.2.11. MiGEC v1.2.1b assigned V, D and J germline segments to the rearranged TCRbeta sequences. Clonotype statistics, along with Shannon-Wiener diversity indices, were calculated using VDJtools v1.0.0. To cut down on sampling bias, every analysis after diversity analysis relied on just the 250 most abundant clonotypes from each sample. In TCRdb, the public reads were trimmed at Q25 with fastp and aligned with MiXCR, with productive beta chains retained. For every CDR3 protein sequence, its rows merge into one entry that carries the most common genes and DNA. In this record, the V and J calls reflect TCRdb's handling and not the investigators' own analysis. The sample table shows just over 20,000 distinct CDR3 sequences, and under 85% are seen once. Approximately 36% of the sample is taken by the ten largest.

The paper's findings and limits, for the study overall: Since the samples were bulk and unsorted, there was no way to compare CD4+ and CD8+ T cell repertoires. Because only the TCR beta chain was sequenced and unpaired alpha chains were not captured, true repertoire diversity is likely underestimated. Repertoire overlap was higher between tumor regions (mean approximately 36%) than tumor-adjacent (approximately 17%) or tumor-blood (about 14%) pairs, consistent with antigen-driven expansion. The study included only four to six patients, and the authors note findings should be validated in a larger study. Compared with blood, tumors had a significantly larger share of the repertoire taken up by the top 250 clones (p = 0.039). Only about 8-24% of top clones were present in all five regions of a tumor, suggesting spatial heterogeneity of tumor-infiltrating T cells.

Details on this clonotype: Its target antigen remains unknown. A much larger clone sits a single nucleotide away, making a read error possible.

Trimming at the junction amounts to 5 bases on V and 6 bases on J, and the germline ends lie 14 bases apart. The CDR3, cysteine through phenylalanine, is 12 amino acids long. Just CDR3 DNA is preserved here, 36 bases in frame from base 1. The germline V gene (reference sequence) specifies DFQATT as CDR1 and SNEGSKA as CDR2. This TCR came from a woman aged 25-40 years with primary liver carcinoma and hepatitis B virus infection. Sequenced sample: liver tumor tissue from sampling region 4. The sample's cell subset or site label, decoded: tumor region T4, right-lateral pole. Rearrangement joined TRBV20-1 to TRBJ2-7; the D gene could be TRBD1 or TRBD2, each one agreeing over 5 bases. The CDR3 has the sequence CSAGDGECEQYF. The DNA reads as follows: TGCAGTGCTGGGGACGGAGAATGCGAGCAGTACTTC.